The 8 T cell receptor beta chains in this list originate from one sample, sequenced in a study of OX40 agonist ivuxolimab in advanced cancers. Generated by immunoSEQ multiplex PCR, the TCRdb table keeps only in-frame clones and is missing some. The sample includes around 77,000 clones, over 85% seen only once; the top ten take around 4.9%. The sample was CD4+ or CD8+ T cells sorted from blood, taken in a trial of the OX40 agonist ivuxolimab. The receptor source for this set is an adult with an advanced solid tumor such as melanoma, head and neck, liver or kidney cancer.

J is TRBJ2-3 and V is TRBV28, with a possible D match to TRBD2 (5 bases). Germline V CDR1 and CDR2: MDHEN, SYDVKM. CDR3 length: 12 residues. The CDR3 region is CAIRGSTDTQYF. The CDR3 region has the DNA TGTGCTATTCGAGGGTCGACAGATACGCAGTATTTT.

The chain couples TRBV28 to TRBJ2-1, with D perhaps given as TRBD1 or TRBD2 (5 bases each). CDR3 size: 13 residues. From germline, CDR1 is MDHEN and CDR2 SYDVKM. V dropped 4 bases and J dropped 12 bases, with 16 bases sitting between them. For the CDR3, the DNA is TGTGCCAGCAGTTGGGACGCGGCCCCCTGGCAGTTCTTC. This encodes CASSWDAAPWQFF.

CDR3 DNA: TGTGCCAGCAGCTTAGCGGGGTTGCCTAGCGGGGTCGAGCAGTACTTC. Amino acids: CASSLAGLPSGVEQYF. The rearrangement joins TRBV7-6 to TRBJ2-7; 9 positions match TRBD2. The CDR3 spans 16 residues. In germline, CDR1 is SGHVS, CDR2 FNYEAQ. Trimming took 0 bases from V and 6 from J; bases not matched to a gene: 9. Together with reference TRBV7-6 and TRBJ2-7, the CDR3 gives the full variable domain: GAGVSQSPRYKVTKRGQDVALRCDPISGHVSLYWYRQALGQGPEFLTYFNYEAQQDKSGLPNDRFSAERPEGSISTLTIQRTEQRDSAMYRCASSLAGLPSGVEQYFGPGTRLTVT.

V and J are TRBV7-3 and TRBJ2-1; 15 bases map to TRBD2. Per germline, CDR1 SGHTA and CDR2 FQGTGA. The CDR3 extends over 14 amino acids. The V segment lost 6 bases and the J segment 9 bases; nucleotides outside the gene matches: 3. This chain's CDR3 is CASSGLAGGGEQFF. As DNA, the CDR3 is TGTGCCAGCAGTGGACTAGCGGGAGGGGGTGAGCAGTTCTTC. Supplemented by reference TRBV7-3 and TRBJ2-1, the full variable domain reads GAGVSQTPSNKVTEKGKYVELRCDPISGHTALYWYRQSLGQGPEFLIYFQGTGAADDSGLPNDRFFAVRPEGSVSTLKIQRTERGDSAVYLCASSGLAGGGEQFFGPGTRLTVL.

The rearrangement links TRBV18 to TRBJ2-7; perhaps TRBD2 as D (6 bases). V shed 3 bases and J shed 7 bases, with 19 bases lying between them. Germline V lookup: CDR1 KGHSH, CDR2 LQKENI. This CDR3 comprises 15 residues. The CDR3 region is CASSPAGTDVGEQYF. Here the CDR3 DNA reads TGTGCCAGCTCACCTGCCGGGACTGACGTTGGAGAGCAGTACTTC.

The chain recombines TRBV7-2 with TRBJ2-1, with D perhaps matching TRBD2 (6 bases). Germline V gene lookup returns CDR1 SGHTA and CDR2 FQGNSA. The CDR3 sequence is 15 residues long. Trimming cost V 5 bases and J 4 bases, with 15 bases left between them. The CDR3 DNA reads as TGTGCCAGCAGCGCCGGGACTGGGACGTACAATGAGCAGTTCTTC. Translated, it gives CASSAGTGTYNEQFF.

Written as DNA, the CDR3 is TGTGCCAGCAGTTCTATTGCGGACGGTCAGCCCCAGCATTTT. Amino acid sequence: CASSSIADGQPQHF. The J gene is TRBJ1-5, the V gene TRBV28; no firm D call. Per the germline V gene, CDR1 is MDHEN and CDR2 is SYDVKM. The CDR3 has 14 residues. V lost 4 bases and J 6 bases, leaving 13 bases between the germline ends.

The sample holds one count of this clone. This chain uses TRBV7-3 with TRBJ2-2, with D perhaps TRBD1 or TRBD2 (5 bases each). This CDR3 is built from 18 residues. Germline loops: CDR1 SGHTA, CDR2 FQGTGA. Between the trimmed V and J ends, which lost 1 base and 4 bases, there was a span of 19 bases. The CDR3 nucleotides are TGTGCCAGCAGCTTAATGTCGTTTGGAACGGGACCCACCGGGGAGCTGTTTTTT. Its translation: CASSLMSFGTGPTGELFF. The full variable domain, in which reference TRBV7-3 and TRBJ2-2 provide the parts outside the CDR3, is GAGVSQTPSNKVTEKGKYVELRCDPISGHTALYWYRQSLGQGPEFLIYFQGTGAADDSGLPNDRFFAVRPEGSVSTLKIQRTERGDSAVYLCASSLMSFGTGPTGELFFGEGSRLTVL.